Listed below are T cell receptor beta chains from one sample, sequenced in a study of blood T cell repertoires in COVID-19. Assay used: immunoSEQ multiplex PCR; TCRdb lists only in-frame clones, some missing. The sample has over 150,000 clones, 75% to 95% seen once. The source material was peripheral blood. All receptors derive from a man aged 50 or older with acute or convalescent COVID-19. Each CDR3 is given with its conserved first and last residue. Each record gives: V gene, clone size, J gene, D gene, CDR3 DNA, CDR3 protein. A D gene is named only where the DNA matches it firmly. Only some rows state a clone size, as once, few, many or a class for expanded clones.

>TRBV11-2|-|TRBJ1-4|-
TGTGCCAGCACCTCTCGCGGGGGCGCTGAAAAACTGTTTTTT
CASTSRGGAEKLFF
>TRBV4-3|-|TRBJ2-3|-
TGCGCCAGCAGCCAAGATATGAGCGACCTCACAGATACGCAGTATTTT
CASSQDMSDLTDTQYF
>TRBV7-9|-|TRBJ1-2|-
TGTGCCAGCAGGGCCCAGGTGAACTATGGCTACACCTTC
CASRAQVNYGYTF
>TRBV10-3|once|TRBJ1-5|-
TGTGCCATCAGTGAAGGGGGGGCGGGCAATCAGCCCCAGCATTTT
CAISEGGAGNQPQHF
>TRBV5-1|-|TRBJ1-2|-
TGCGCCAGCAGCTGGGGGCCTCAGGGATTCCACGGCTACACCTTC
CASSWGPQGFHGYTF
>TRBV10-2|-|TRBJ1-6|-
TGCGCCAGCGGACCTACAGGGAGCTCCTATAATTCACCCCTCCACTTT
CASGPTGSSYNSPLHF
>TRBV28|-|TRBJ1-2|TRBD1
TGTGCCAGCAGTGAAGGCCAGGGGGCGTACTATGGCTACACCTTC
CASSEGQGAYYGYTF
>TRBV2|-|TRBJ2-1|TRBD2
TGTGCCAGCAGCAGCGGGAGGCCGAGCGATGAGCAGTTCTTC
CASSSGRPSDEQFF
>TRBV7-2|-|TRBJ2-1|TRBD1
TGTGCCAGCAGCTTTCGCGGACAGGTCAATGAGCAGTTCTTC
CASSFRGQVNEQFF
>TRBV21-1|-|TRBJ2-1|-
TGTGCCAGCAGCCCATTGGACAGGGACTTCTACAATGAGCAGTTCTTC
CASSPLDRDFYNEQFF
>TRBV12-5|-|TRBJ1-2|-
TGTGCTAGTGGTCCCTCGGACTTTACTAACTATGGCTACACCTTC
CASGPSDFTNYGYTF
>TRBV9|-|TRBJ2-3|-
TGTGCCAGCAGTGAATGGGGGGGCGGAGATACGCAGTATTTT
CASSEWGGGDTQYF
>TRBV7-2|-|TRBJ2-5|TRBD1
TGTGCCAGCAGCAGGACAGGGGGATCCCAAGAGACCCAGTACTTC
CASSRTGGSQETQYF
>TRBV27|-|TRBJ2-6|TRBD2
TGTGCCAGCAGTTTAGGGCGGGGGGCTGGGGCCAACGTCCTGACTTTC
CASSLGRGAGANVLTF
>TRBV3-1/TRBV3-2|-|TRBJ1-2|-
TGTGCCAGCAGCCAAGAGCAGGGCGCGAGTGGCTACACCTTC
CASSQEQGASGYTF
>TRBV10-3|-|TRBJ2-7|-
TGTGCCAACGCCGGGACAAGCCGCTCCTACGAGCAGTACTTC
CANAGTSRSYEQYF
>TRBV6-2/TRBV6-3|-|TRBJ2-5|-
TGTGCCAGCAGTTCCAGACAGGATAGCCAAGAGACCCAGTACTTC
CASSSRQDSQETQYF
>TRBV7-9|-|TRBJ2-3|-
TGTGCCAGCAGCTTAGGTTCTCAGAGCACAGATACGCAGTATTTT
CASSLGSQSTDTQYF
>TRBV7-2|-|TRBJ2-1|-
TGTGCCAGCAGCTTAGACGGCCAGGTCAATGAGCAGTTCTTC
CASSLDGQVNEQFF
>TRBV4-3|once|TRBJ2-2|TRBD2
TGCGCCAGCAGCCAAGGGGAGGGGCAGCCAGTAACCGGGGAGCTGTTTTTT
CASSQGEGQPVTGELFF
>TRBV12-3/TRBV12-4|-|TRBJ1-1|TRBD1
TGTGCCAGCAGTGGACAGGTGAACACTGAAGCTTTCTTT
CASSGQVNTEAFF
>TRBV29-1|-|TRBJ2-7|TRBD2
TGCAGCGTTTCAGCGGGGGCGCGGAGTTGGGACGAGCAGTACTTC
CSVSAGARSWDEQYF
>TRBV6-5|-|TRBJ2-7|-
TGTGCCAGCAGCAGGACGGACTCCGAGCAGTACTTC
CASSRTDSEQYF
>TRBV7-3|-|TRBJ2-5|-
TGTGCCAGCAGCTTTGTTGGGGGGGAGACCCAGTACTTC
CASSFVGGETQYF
>TRBV9|-|TRBJ1-2|-
TGTGCCAGCAGCGTAGCTGGAGTCCCGGATGGCTACACCTTC
CASSVAGVPDGYTF
>TRBV12-3/TRBV12-4|-|TRBJ1-2|TRBD1
TGTGCCAGCAGTCCAACAGGGGACGGGGGCTACACCTTC
CASSPTGDGGYTF
>TRBV9|-|TRBJ2-3|TRBD2
TGTGCCAGCAGCGTAGGAGGAGTGGCGGGAGTAAGAGATACGCAGTATTTT
CASSVGGVAGVRDTQYF